Included here is one TCR beta chain sequence, with context. The data were obtained in a study of blood T cell repertoires in COVID-19. In the study's own analysis: Estimated nucleated cell counts came from reference gene primer amplification. Clones were read by immunoSEQ multiplex PCR, and TCRdb kept only the in-frame ones, dropping some. V, J and clone size reflect that table, while D and trimming were determined from the DNA. The sample comprises hundreds of thousands of clones, 87% of which are singletons, and roughly a tenth rests with the top ten. The participants were between about 18 and 90 years old and came from 24 US areas. Clinical history as reported by participants underpinned cohort assignment. Trimming shortened V by 5 bases and J by 6 bases, and 10 bases separated the two germline ends. CDR1 LNHDA and CDR2 SQIVND come from the germline V gene (reference sequence). This CDR3 comprises 13 residues.

The sample comprised PBMCs or T cells enriched from blood (not recorded which). This receptor was obtained from a woman between 50 and 59 years old who had recovered from COVID-19. This rearrangement joins TRBV19 to TRBJ1-4, with TRBD1 as a possible D gene (6 bases). This chain's CDR3 is CASSQGSDEKLFF. CDR3 DNA sequence: TGTGCCAGTAGTCAGGGGTCGGATGAAAAACTGTTTTTT.